This TCR beta chain is from a study of blood T cell repertoires in COVID-19. The CDR3 contains 15 residues. With 4 bases clipped from V and 0 bases from J, the junction kept 2 bases outside the gene matches. Germline CDR1 and CDR2: SQVTM and ANQGSEA. Measured with immunoSEQ multiplex PCR; TCRdb has only the in-frame clones, and not every one. The table lists 160,000 or so clones, roughly 84% of them singletons, with around 18% in the top ten. Source material: PBMCs or T cells enriched from blood (not recorded which). The V gene is TRBV29-1, the J gene TRBJ1-4; TRBD1 aligns across 10 bases. This TCR was sampled from a man in his fifties or sixties who had recovered from COVID-19. The CDR3 region is CSVGDRGATNEKLFF. The CDR3 DNA reads TGCAGCGTTGGGGACAGGGGTGCAACTAATGAAAAACTGTTTTTT.